The 16 T cell receptor delta chains below all came from one sample that was sequenced in a study of γδ T cells in repeated Plasmodium falciparum infection. Bulk repertoires came from Vgamma9/Vdelta2+ or Vdelta2-negative gammadelta T cells flow-sorted from PBMC. TCRdb reapplied CATT to the multiplex PCR reads. This table has tens of thousands of delta-chain clones, over 1.5% appearing once. The specimen was gamma-delta T cells from blood. These receptors all come from a pool of human donors (malaria-infected and uninfected, not separated).

Concerning this clone itself: The likely explanation is a read error, given a far larger clone one base away. The sample holds other DNA sequences that translate to the same CDR3. No J gene was named, though the V gene is TRDV2. Germline CDR1 and CDR2: GEAIGNYY and EKD. This CDR3 is 13 amino acids long. The CDR3 DNA sequence: TGTGCCTGTGACACCGGGTACACCGATAAACTTATCTTT. Protein product: CACDTGYTDKLIF.

Worth noting for this clone: TCRdb's entry gives the protein of a much larger clone, which mismatches this DNA's translation at residue 11, likely from a read error; the protein reported here is translated from the DNA. The chain recombines TRDV2 with TRDJ1; D unclear. Here the J gene was assigned by germline matching of the DNA, as TCRdb has none. The CDR3 spans 16 residues. V lost 3 bases, J lost 4 bases, and 20 bases lay in between. In germline, CDR1 is GEAIGNYY, CDR2 EKD. CDR3 in DNA: TGTGCCTGTGACCCCCCGCGCACAGTGTACATCGATAAACTCATCTTT. It encodes CACDPPRTVYIDKLIF.

This clone was detected a few times. A far larger clone is a single base away, which makes a read error likely. Distinct nucleotide sequences in the sample also encode this CDR3. The chain carries TRDV1 and TRDJ1, with TRDD3 identical over 7 bases. The length of the CDR3 is 16 residues. Germline V lookup: CDR1 TSWWSYY, CDR2 QGS. The CDR3 sequence is CALGDPYWGYTDKLIF. CDR3 sequence (DNA): TGCGCTCTTGGGGACCCATACTGGGGCTACACCGATAAACTCATCTTT.

To note about this clone: A far more abundant clone sits one base away, making this likely a read error. This sample also contains other DNA sequences that code for the same CDR3. The V gene is listed as TRDV1; no J gene was called; the table calls TRDD3, which could not be checked here. The CDR3 is 17 amino acids. Per the germline V gene, CDR1 is TSWWSYY and CDR2 is QGS. CDR3 nucleotide sequence: TGTGCTCTTGGGGAACCCCCTCATGACTGGGGGAAGGAAAAGCTCATCTTT. Amino acids: CALGEPPHDWGKEKLIF.

This clone came up a few times. The protein recorded in TCRdb matches a much larger clone and deviates from this DNA's translation at residue 4, suggesting a read error; the protein here is obtained by translating the DNA. The V gene is TRDV1, the J gene TRDJ1; 10 nucleotides agree with TRDD3. The J gene, absent from TCRdb, was called here by matching the DNA to germline. Germline values: CDR1 TSWWSYY, CDR2 QGS. V was clipped by 8 bases and J by 3 bases; unmatched bases: 21. This CDR3 region has 19 residues. Here the CDR3 DNA reads TGTGCTCTTTGGCCCCGGCTGGTCGGGGGATACGCAGAGGCCGATAAACTCATCTTT. Translation: CALWPRLVGGYAEADKLIF.

This clone was seen a handful of times. With a much larger clone just one base away, this may be a read error. This specimen includes other DNA sequences encoding the same CDR3. The chain is built from TRDV1 and TRDJ1; TRDD3 agrees at 10 bases. Here the J gene came from matching the DNA to germline, since TCRdb omits it. The V and J ends lost 3 bases and 7 bases, in that order; junction bases with no gene match: 32. There are 23 residues in the CDR3. In germline, CDR1 is TSWWSYY, CDR2 QGS. CDR3 DNA: TGTGCTCTTGGGGAGATATTTACTCCTCGACCTTCTTCCCCACTGGGGGATGTCGGTAAACTCATCTTT. As protein: CALGEIFTPRPSSPLGDVGKLIF.

This clone was seen only a few times. TCRdb's protein for this DNA is that of a much larger clone and differs from the translation at residue 9, likely a read error; the protein shown is the DNA translation. The V call is TRDV3, the J call TRDJ1; 10 positions match TRDD3. The J gene, missing from TCRdb, was assigned here through DNA to germline matching. Unmatched junction bases numbered 36, after V lost 5 bases and J lost 0 bases. The CDR3 contains 24 residues. Germline-derived CDR1 and CDR2 are TVYSNPD and GDNSRS (reference sequence). The CDR3 DNA reads TGTGCCCTCCCTCAATCCCGCGCAGCCCTCACTGGGGGATCCTCCGACGAGTACACCGATAAACTCATCTTT. Protein: CALPQSRAALTGGSSDEYTDKLIF.

This clone was detected ten times or more. The mismatch at residue 14 between this DNA's translation and the TCRdb protein of a much larger clone likely reflects a read error; the protein shown is translated from the DNA. This chain uses TRDV1 with TRDJ1, with D maybe TRDD3 (5 bases). The CDR3 is 19 residues long. Per the germline V gene, CDR1 is TSWWSYY and CDR2 is QGS. Trimming stripped 3 bases from V and 4 bases from J, with 27 bases between. CDR3 loop: CALGDAIQAGPIPDDKLIF. The CDR3 nucleotides read TGTGCTCTTGGGGACGCTATCCAAGCTGGGCCGATTCCGGACGATAAACTCATCTTT.

This clone was found a few times. The protein held in TCRdb is that of a much larger clone and does not match this DNA's translation at residue 16, likely because of a read error; the protein shown is translated from the DNA. V is TRDV1 and J is TRDJ1; 11 nucleotides line up with TRDD3. TCRdb records no J gene; here it was assigned by comparing the DNA to germline. The CDR3 consists of 21 residues. Unmatched junction bases numbered 21, after V lost 2 bases and J lost 4 bases. Germline V CDR1 and CDR2: TSWWSYY, QGS. The DNA for the CDR3 is TGTGCTCTTGGGGAAGCCGACCGGCCCTTCCATTGTACTGGGGGATACGATAAACTCATCTTT. Translating gives CALGEADRPFHCTGGYDKLIF.

This clone was seen a few times. TCRdb records a much larger clone's protein for this DNA, with a difference at residue 9 that likely arises from a read error; the protein given is the translation of the DNA. The J gene is TRDJ1, the V gene TRDV1, with TRDD3 matching 11 bases. Germline matching of the DNA provided the J gene here, since TCRdb leaves it blank. Germline V gene lookup returns CDR1 TSWWSYY and CDR2 QGS. The V gene end was trimmed by 4 bases and the J gene end by 0 bases; junction bases not matched to a gene: 28. CDR3 length: 24 amino acids. The CDR3 reads CALGAFPASGGYGTRPRYTDKLIF. CDR3 in DNA: TGTGCTCTTGGGGCCTTTCCTGCGAGTGGGGGATACGGGACAAGACCGCGGTACACCGATAAACTCATCTTT.

Regarding this clone: TCRdb's entry gives the protein of a much larger clone, which mismatches this DNA's translation at residue 18, likely from a read error; the protein reported here is translated from the DNA. The CDR3 DNA sequence: TGTGCTCTTGGGGAACTACTTCCTAGGATCTACTGGGGGATACGACCCGATAGACTCATCTTT. It specifies CALGELLPRIYWGIRPDRLIF. The rearrangement joins TRDV1 to TRDJ1; TRDD3 matches 13 bases. As TCRdb names no J gene, one was assigned here on the basis of a DNA match to germline. The CDR3 has 21 amino acids. CDR1 and CDR2 from the germline V gene are TSWWSYY and QGS.

This clone was detected only a few times. The chain has TRDV1 and TRDJ1; perhaps TRDD3 as D (5 bases). The germline CDR1 and CDR2 sequences are TSWWSYY and QGS. The CDR3 has 16 residues. The V and J ends lost 3 bases and 4 bases respectively, with 18 bases between them. Written as DNA, the CDR3 is TGTGCTCTTGGGGAGCTGATAGGGTACTGGTGCGATAAACTCATCTTT. Translating gives CALGELIGYWCDKLIF.

As for this clone: The protein given by TCRdb reflects a much larger clone and differs at residue 6 from this DNA's translation, likely from a read error; the protein shown is the DNA's translation. The chain joins TRDV1 to TRDJ1, with D hard to call. TCRdb is silent on the J gene; assignment here came from matching the DNA to germline. The V and J ends lost 7 bases and 3 bases respectively, with 6 bases between them. The CDR3 length is 11 residues. From germline, CDR1 is TSWWSYY and CDR2 QGS. The CDR3 region has the DNA TGTGCTCTTGCTAGTCCCGATAAACTCATCTTT. Its protein is CALASPDKLIF.

This clone was seen a few times. Translating this DNA gives a protein that differs at residue 16 from the TCRdb one, which belongs to a much larger clone; a read error is likely, and the protein shown is this translation. The J gene was not called, though the V gene is TRDV1; TRDD3 is the table's D call, not checked against the DNA. Germline CDR1 is TSWWSYY and CDR2 is QGS. The CDR3 has 17 amino acids. Here the CDR3 DNA reads TGTGCTCTTGGGGAACGTACGTTAGGGTTCCCCACCGATAAACTCACCTTT. Its translation is CALGERTLGFPTDKLTF.

This clone was seen ten or more times. The chain combines TRDV3 with TRDJ3; 7 bases line up with TRDD3. Germline V gene sequence: CDR1 TVYSNPD, CDR2 GDNSRS (reference sequence). The CDR3 length is 26 residues. Unmatched junction bases numbered 33, after V lost 1 base and J lost 0 bases. For the CDR3, the DNA is TGTGCCTTTAATGATCTAACCCTCTTCGAGACTACTGATGTGGGGGACAGCTCCTGGGACACCCGACAGATGTTTTTC. As protein: CAFNDLTLFETTDVGDSSWDTRQMFF.

This clone appeared a few times. With only one base between it and a far larger clone, this is likely a read error. Additional DNA sequences in this sample encode the identical CDR3. The chain links TRDV1 to TRDJ1; TRDD3 agrees at 12 bases. Since TCRdb gives no J gene, matching the DNA to germline was used here to assign it. V shed 1 base and J 1 base; nucleotides not matched to a gene: 37. From germline, CDR1 is TSWWSYY and CDR2 QGS. CDR3 length: 28 amino acids. The CDR3 sequence is CALGERGEFAFPPSRTVWGIRGTDKLIF. The CDR3 DNA reads as TGTGCTCTTGGGGAACGGGGCGAGTTTGCCTTCCCCCCCTCTCGTACTGTCTGGGGGATACGGGGCACCGATAAACTCATCTTT.